These 15 T cell receptor beta chains came from one sample sequenced in a study of T cell responses to AZD1222 COVID-19 vaccine (dated by TCRdb to the early 2020s). The sample's time point, from its label and the paper: baseline before first vaccination. Library creation used the immunoSEQ multiplex PCR assay. Drawn from immuneACCESS, this table holds only the in-frame rearrangements with V and J called that TCRdb kept. Clones are partly lost; checked studies trace under half to an unresolved V gene and leave the rest unexplained. The sample has 95,000 to 130,000 clones on record, 90% to 95% of them singletons. The top ten clonotypes cover approximately 3% of the sample. This specimen was peripheral blood, taken on day 0 of AZD1222 vaccination. All receptors derive from an adult in good health.

This chain links TRBV19 with TRBJ2-2, with D uncertain. The CDR3 consists of 14 residues. V was trimmed by 3 bases and J by 3 bases, leaving 8 bases between them. The V gene's germline CDR1 is LNHDA and CDR2 SQIVND (reference sequence). Here the CDR3 DNA reads TGTGCCAGTAGTATTAACCTGGACACCGGGGAGCTGTTTTTT. Amino acid sequence: CASSINLDTGELFF.

The chain links TRBV28 to TRBJ1-1; D might be TRBD1 (6 bases). The CDR3 is 14 amino acids. Per germline, CDR1 MDHEN and CDR2 SYDVKM. The V gene lost 9 bases and the J gene lost 4 bases, with 18 bases spanning the gap. CDR3 sequence: CASREGGLGTEAFF. The CDR3 coding sequence is TGTGCCAGTAGAGAAGGGGGTTTGGGCACTGAAGCTTTCTTT.

The chain uses TRBV28 and TRBJ1-4; D is unclear. Germline V gives CDR1 MDHEN, CDR2 SYDVKM. V gave up 8 bases and J gave up 10 bases, with 17 bases separating them. The CDR3 length is 13 residues. CDR3 protein: CASEDGKWGKLFF. The CDR3 nucleotides read TGTGCCAGCGAAGACGGAAAGTGGGGAAAACTGTTTTTT. Full variable domain (missing parts from reference TRBV28 and TRBJ1-4): DVKVTQSSRYLVKRTGEKVFLECVQDMDHENMFWYRQDPGLGLRLIYFSYDVKMKEKGDIPEGYSVSREKKERFSLILESASTNQTSMYLCASEDGKWGKLFFGSGTQLSVL.

This chain links TRBV19 with TRBJ1-2; perhaps TRBD1 as D (5 bases). Germline values: CDR1 LNHDA, CDR2 SQIVND (reference sequence). The CDR3 is 14 residues long. Trimming left V 9 bases short and J 10 bases short, with 24 bases between. For the CDR3, the DNA is TGTGCCAGCTCCCCCGGGGCAGGAAGAGGTGACTACACCTTC. Its translation is CASSPGAGRGDYTF.

The genes are TRBV6-5 and TRBJ2-7; possibly TRBD2 for D (5 bases). This CDR3 is 12 amino acids long. Per germline, CDR1 MNHEY and CDR2 SVGAGI. Trimming took off 8 bases at V and 0 bases at J, with 8 bases between the two ends. The CDR3 DNA reads as TGTGCCAGCCGGGGATTCTCCTACGAGCAGTACTTC. Translating gives CASRGFSYEQYF.

CDR3 in amino acids: CASSTPETGFAEAFF. The CDR3 DNA sequence: TGTGCCAGCAGTACTCCGGAGACAGGGTTTGCTGAAGCTTTCTTT. The chain joins TRBV28 to TRBJ1-1; 7 bases fit TRBD1. The length of the CDR3 is 15 residues. The V gene end was trimmed by 5 bases and the J gene end by 6 bases; junction bases not matched to a gene: 12. CDR1 and CDR2 from the germline V gene are MDHEN and SYDVKM. Full variable domain (remainder filled in from reference TRBV28 and TRBJ1-1): DVKVTQSSRYLVKRTGEKVFLECVQDMDHENMFWYRQDPGLGLRLIYFSYDVKMKEKGDIPEGYSVSREKKERFSLILESASTNQTSMYLCASSTPETGFAEAFFGQGTRLTVV.

The J gene is TRBJ2-7, the V gene TRBV19; D gene unclear. This CDR3 is built from 14 residues. The V end was cut by 2 bases, the J end by 1 base, with 9 bases between. CDR1 and CDR2 from the germline V gene are LNHDA and SQIVND (reference sequence). The CDR3 here is CASSITVRSYEQYF. The CDR3 nucleotides read TGTGCCAGTAGTATAACGGTAAGGTCCTACGAGCAGTACTTC.

The chain is built from TRBV27 and TRBJ2-7; 12 bases match TRBD2. The germline V gene encodes CDR1 MNHEY and CDR2 SMNVEV (reference sequence). Trimming cost V 3 bases and J 6 bases; bases outside gene matches: 9. The CDR3 is 16 amino acids. This CDR3 reads CASSFLTSGSRGEQYF. CDR3 bases: TGTGCCAGCAGTTTCTTGACTAGCGGGAGTCGGGGCGAGCAGTACTTC.

This chain connects TRBV14 to TRBJ2-3; no reliable D call. CDR3 size: 15 residues. Germline assignment: CDR1 SGHDN and CDR2 FVKESK. With 1 base removed from V and 2 bases from J, the gap between germline ends came to 10 bases. The CDR3 DNA sequence: TGTGCCAGCAGCCAAGGTCCCGCAGACACAGATACGCAGTATTTT. Translating gives CASSQGPADTDTQYF.

CDR3 loop: CASSQEGGWGRALSNTGELFF. For the CDR3, the DNA is TGTGCCAGCAGCCAAGAGGGAGGGTGGGGCAGGGCCTTGTCGAACACCGGGGAGCTGTTTTTT. The V and J genes are TRBV3-1 (or the pseudogene TRBV3-2) and TRBJ2-2, with 7 bases lining up with TRBD2. Germline CDR1 reads LGHDT; CDR2 reads YNNKEL (reference sequence). V gave up 0 bases and J gave up 0 bases; unmatched junction bases: 16. The CDR3 sequence is 21 residues long.

DNA for the CDR3: TGTGCCAGCAGCGTAGATAGGGACGAAGCTTTCTTT. This codes for CASSVDRDEAFF. The chain joins TRBV9 to TRBJ1-1; D may be TRBD1 (5 bases). CDR3 length: 12 amino acids. Germline assignment: CDR1 SGDLS and CDR2 YYNGEE. Trimming removed 0 bases from V and 8 bases from J, with 8 bases in between.

This clone came up once. The CDR3 sequence: CASLSRPGRVEGELFF. The CDR3 nucleotides read TGTGCCAGCCTTAGCCGCCCCGGCCGAGTGGAAGGGGAGCTGTTTTTT. The V call is TRBV28, the J call TRBJ2-2; D is unclear. From germline, CDR1 is MDHEN and CDR2 SYDVKM. V gave up 8 bases and J gave up 8 bases, with 24 bases separating them. CDR3 length: 16 amino acids.

The chain uses TRBV30 and TRBJ1-1, with unresolved D. The length of the CDR3 is 11 residues. Trimming left V 6 bases short and J 5 bases short, with 10 bases between. Germline loops: CDR1 GTSNPN, CDR2 SVGIG (reference sequence). The CDR3 DNA follows: TGTGCCTGCAGGATGTGGACTGAAGCTTTCTTT. It specifies CACRMWTEAFF.

This clone showed up just once. The CDR3 region is CASSFGGGNNSPLHF. In DNA form, the CDR3 reads TGTGCCAGCAGTTTCGGGGGGGGTAATAATTCACCCCTCCACTTT. The chain uses TRBV28 and TRBJ1-6, with D perhaps matching TRBD1 (5 bases). The CDR3 contains 15 residues. Germline-derived CDR1 and CDR2 are MDHEN and SYDVKM. Trimming stripped 3 bases from V and 5 bases from J, with 11 bases between.

J is TRBJ1-5 and V is TRBV28; no firm D call. The length of the CDR3 is 13 residues. The germline CDR1 and CDR2 sequences are MDHEN and SYDVKM. Trimming pared 6 bases from V and 9 bases from J, leaving 15 bases between. The CDR3 region is CASRRGPSVPQHF. The CDR3 coding sequence is TGTGCCAGCAGACGAGGACCGTCCGTGCCCCAGCATTTT.